Here is one T cell receptor (beta chain) with its context. The antigen remains undetermined. Method: immunoSEQ multiplex PCR; TCRdb's copy keeps in-frame clones and lacks some. Of around 84,000 clones in the sample, about 90% are singletons; the top ten hold 0.5% to 0.55%. The sample originates from a study of OX40 agonist ivuxolimab in advanced cancers. Study-level points and caveats: Nonresponders, in some cases, also had low normalized T-cell clonal expansion.

The clonotype comes from an adult with an advanced solid tumor such as melanoma, head and neck, liver or kidney cancer. This sample comprised CD4+ or CD8+ T cells sorted from blood, obtained in a trial of the OX40 agonist ivuxolimab.

In DNA form, the CDR3 reads TGCGCCAGCAGCTTGGTAGGGAGGGGAGAGACCCAGTACTTC. Translating gives CASSLVGRGETQYF. This chain links TRBV5-1 with TRBJ2-5; 7 bases align to TRBD2. Germline lookup yields CDR1 SGHRS and CDR2 YFSETQ. The CDR3 is made up of 14 amino acids. With 0 bases clipped from V and 4 bases from J, the junction kept 3 bases outside the gene matches.